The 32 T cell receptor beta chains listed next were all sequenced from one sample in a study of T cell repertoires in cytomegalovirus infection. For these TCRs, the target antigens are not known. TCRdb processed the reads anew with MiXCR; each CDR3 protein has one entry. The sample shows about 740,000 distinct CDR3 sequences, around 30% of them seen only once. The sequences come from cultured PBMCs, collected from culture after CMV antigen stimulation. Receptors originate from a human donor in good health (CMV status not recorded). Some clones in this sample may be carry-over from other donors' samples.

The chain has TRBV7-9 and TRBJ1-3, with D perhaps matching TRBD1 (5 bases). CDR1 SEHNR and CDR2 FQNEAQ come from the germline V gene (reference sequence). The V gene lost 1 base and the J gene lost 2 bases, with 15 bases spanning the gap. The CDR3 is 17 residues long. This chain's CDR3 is CASSLVGWGLTGNTIYF. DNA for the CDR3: TGTGCCAGCAGCTTAGTGGGATGGGGCCTGACTGGAAACACCATATATTTT.

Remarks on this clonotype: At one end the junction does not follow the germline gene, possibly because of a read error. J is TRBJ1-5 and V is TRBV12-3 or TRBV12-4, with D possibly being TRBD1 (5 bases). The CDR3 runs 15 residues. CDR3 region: CANSFWGGSDQPQHF. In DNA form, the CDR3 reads TGTGCCAACAGTTTCTGGGGGGGGTCGGATCAGCCCCAGCATTTT.

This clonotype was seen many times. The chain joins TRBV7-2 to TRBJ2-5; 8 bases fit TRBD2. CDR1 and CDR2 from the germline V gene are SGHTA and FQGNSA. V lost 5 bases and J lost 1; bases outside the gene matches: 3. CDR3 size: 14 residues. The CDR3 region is CASSKTSAQETQYF. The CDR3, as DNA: TGTGCCAGCAGCAAGACTAGCGCCCAAGAGACCCAGTACTTC.

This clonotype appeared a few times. The CDR3 spells CASTQGGPTDTQYF. For the CDR3, the DNA is TGTGCCAGCACCCAGGGTGGACCCACAGATACGCAGTATTTT. The gene calls are TRBV12-3 or TRBV12-4 and TRBJ2-3; D perhaps matches TRBD1 (5 bases). Trimming cost V 7 bases and J 2 bases, with 13 bases left between them. The CDR3 consists of 14 residues.

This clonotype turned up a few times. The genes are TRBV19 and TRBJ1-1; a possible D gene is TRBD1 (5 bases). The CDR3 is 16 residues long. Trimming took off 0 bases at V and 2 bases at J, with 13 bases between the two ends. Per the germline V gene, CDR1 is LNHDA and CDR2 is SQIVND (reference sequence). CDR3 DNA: TGTGCCAGTAGTATAGACCCCCGACAGCTAAACACTGAAGCTTTCTTT. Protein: CASSIDPRQLNTEAFF.

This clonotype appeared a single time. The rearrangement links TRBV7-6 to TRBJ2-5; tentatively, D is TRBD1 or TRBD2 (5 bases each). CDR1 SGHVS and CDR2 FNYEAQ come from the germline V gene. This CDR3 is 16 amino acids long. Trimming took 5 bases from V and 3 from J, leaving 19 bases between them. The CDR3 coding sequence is TGTGCCAGCAGCCCCCATGGGACCCTTAAAGAAGAGACCCAGTACTTC. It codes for CASSPHGTLKEETQYF.

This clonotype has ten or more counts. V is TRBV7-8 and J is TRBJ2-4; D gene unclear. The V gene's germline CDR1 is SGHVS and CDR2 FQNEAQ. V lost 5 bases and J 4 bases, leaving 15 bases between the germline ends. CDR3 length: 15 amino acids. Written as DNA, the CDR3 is TGTGCCAGCAGCCTACACTGGACGGAGAAAAACATTCAGTACTTC. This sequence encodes CASSLHWTEKNIQYF.

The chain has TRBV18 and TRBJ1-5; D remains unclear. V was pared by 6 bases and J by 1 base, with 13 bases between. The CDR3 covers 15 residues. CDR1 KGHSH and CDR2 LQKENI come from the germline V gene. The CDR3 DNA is TGTGCCAGCTCTCAAGGGATTGCGAGCAATCAGCCCCAGCATTTT. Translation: CASSQGIASNQPQHF. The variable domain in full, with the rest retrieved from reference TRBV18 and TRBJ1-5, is NAGVMQNPRHLVRRRGQEARLRCSPMKGHSHVYWYRQLPEEGLKFMVYLQKENIIDESGMPKERFSAEFPKEGPSILRIQQVVRGDSAAYFCASSQGIASNQPQHFGDGTRLSIL.

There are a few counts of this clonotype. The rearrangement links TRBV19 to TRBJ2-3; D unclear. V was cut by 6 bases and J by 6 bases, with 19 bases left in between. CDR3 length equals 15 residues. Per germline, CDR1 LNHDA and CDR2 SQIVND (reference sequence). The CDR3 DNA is TGTGCCAGTAGCGTGGAGCAGACTGCACGGGATACGCAGTATTTT. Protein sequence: CASSVEQTARDTQYF.

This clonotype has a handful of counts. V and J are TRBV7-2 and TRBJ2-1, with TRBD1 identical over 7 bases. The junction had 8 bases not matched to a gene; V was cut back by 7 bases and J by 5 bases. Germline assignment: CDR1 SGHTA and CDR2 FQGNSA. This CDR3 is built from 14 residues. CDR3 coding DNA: TGTGCCAGCACCCACGGGACAGTCAACAATGAGCAGTTCTTC. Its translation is CASTHGTVNNEQFF.

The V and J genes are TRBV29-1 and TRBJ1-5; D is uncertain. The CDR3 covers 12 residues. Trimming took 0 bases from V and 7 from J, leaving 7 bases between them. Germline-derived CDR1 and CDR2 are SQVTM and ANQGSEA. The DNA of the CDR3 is TGCAGCGTTGAAGATAATAACCAGCCCCAGCATTTT. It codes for CSVEDNNQPQHF.

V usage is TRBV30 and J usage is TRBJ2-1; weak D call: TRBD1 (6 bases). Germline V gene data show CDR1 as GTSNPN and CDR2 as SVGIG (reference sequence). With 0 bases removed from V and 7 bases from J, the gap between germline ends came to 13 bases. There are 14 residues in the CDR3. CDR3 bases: TGTGCCTGGAGTGTACTACGCAGGGGAAATGAGCAGTTCTTC. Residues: CAWSVLRRGNEQFF.

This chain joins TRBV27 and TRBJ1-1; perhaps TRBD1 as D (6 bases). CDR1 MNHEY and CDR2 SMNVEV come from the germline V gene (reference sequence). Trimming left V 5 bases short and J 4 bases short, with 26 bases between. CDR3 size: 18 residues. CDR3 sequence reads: CASSRPTGEGLVTTEAFF. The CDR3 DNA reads TGTGCCAGCAGTCGACCGACAGGAGAGGGGTTGGTCACCACTGAAGCTTTCTTT.

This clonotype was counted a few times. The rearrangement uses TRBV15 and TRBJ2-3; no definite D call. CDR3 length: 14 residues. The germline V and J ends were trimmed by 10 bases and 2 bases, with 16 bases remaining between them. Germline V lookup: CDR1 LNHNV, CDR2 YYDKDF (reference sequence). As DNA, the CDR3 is TGTGCCATAACAGTGGAAGCTAACACAGATACGCAGTATTTT. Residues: CAITVEANTDTQYF.

The CDR3 loop reads CSAGHYTDTQYF. The CDR3, as DNA: TGCAGTGCGGGGCACTACACAGATACGCAGTATTTT. The V gene is TRBV20-1, the J gene TRBJ2-3, with D perhaps matching TRBD1 (5 bases). Germline-derived CDR1 and CDR2 are DFQATT and SNEGSKA (reference sequence). The CDR3 length is 12 residues. Trimming pared 6 bases from V and 2 bases from J, leaving 9 bases between.

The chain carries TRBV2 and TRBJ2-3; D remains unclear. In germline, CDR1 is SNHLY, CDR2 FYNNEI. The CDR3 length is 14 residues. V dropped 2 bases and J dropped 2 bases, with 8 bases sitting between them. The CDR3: CASSELIATDTQYF. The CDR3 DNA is TGTGCCAGCAGTGAACTGATAGCCACAGATACGCAGTATTTT. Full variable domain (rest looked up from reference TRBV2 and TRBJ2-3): EPEVTQTPSHQVTQMGQEVILRCVPISNHLYFYWYRQILGQKVEFLVSFYNNEISEKSEIFDDQFSVERPDGSNFTLKIRSTKLEDSAMYFCASSELIATDTQYFGPGTRLTVL.

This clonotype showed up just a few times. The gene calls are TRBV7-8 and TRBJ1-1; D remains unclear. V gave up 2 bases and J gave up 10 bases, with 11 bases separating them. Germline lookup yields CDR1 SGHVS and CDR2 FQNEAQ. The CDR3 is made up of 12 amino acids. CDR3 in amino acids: CASSLYREGAFF. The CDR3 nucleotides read TGTGCCAGCAGCTTATACCGGGAGGGAGCTTTCTTT. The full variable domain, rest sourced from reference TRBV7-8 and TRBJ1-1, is GAGVSQSPRYKVAKRGQDVALRCDPISGHVSLFWYQQALGQGPEFLTYFQNEAQLDKSGLPSDRFFAERPEGSVSTLKIQRTQQEDSAVYLCASSLYREGAFFGQGTRLTVV.

CDR3 protein: CAILDRVTDTQYF. In nucleotides, the CDR3 is TGTGCCATCCTAGACAGGGTCACAGATACGCAGTATTTT. The rearrangement uses TRBV6-2 or TRBV6-3 and TRBJ2-3, with TRBD1 matching 7 bases. Germline V gene sequence: CDR1 MNHEY, CDR2 SVGEGT. This CDR3 region has 13 residues. V lost 10 bases to trimming and J lost 2 bases; unmatched junction nucleotides: 6.

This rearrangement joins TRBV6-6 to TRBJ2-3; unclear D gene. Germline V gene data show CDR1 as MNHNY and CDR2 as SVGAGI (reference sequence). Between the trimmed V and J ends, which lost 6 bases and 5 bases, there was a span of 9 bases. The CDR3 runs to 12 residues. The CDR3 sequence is CASSHRRDTQYF. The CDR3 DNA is TGTGCCAGCAGCCACAGAAGAGATACGCAGTATTTT.

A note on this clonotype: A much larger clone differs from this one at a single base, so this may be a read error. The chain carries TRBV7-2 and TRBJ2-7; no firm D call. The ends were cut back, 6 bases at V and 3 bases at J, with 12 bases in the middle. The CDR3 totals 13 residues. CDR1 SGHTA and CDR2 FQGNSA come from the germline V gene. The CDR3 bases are TGTGCCAGCAGTTTTGATTGGAACTACGAGCAGTACTTC. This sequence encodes CASSFDWNYEQYF. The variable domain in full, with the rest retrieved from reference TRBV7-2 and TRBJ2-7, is GAGVSQSPSNKVTEKGKDVELRCDPISGHTALYWYRQSLGQGLEFLIYFQGNSAPDKSGLPSDRFSAERTGGSVSTLTIQRTQQEDSAVYLCASSFDWNYEQYFGPGTRLTVT.

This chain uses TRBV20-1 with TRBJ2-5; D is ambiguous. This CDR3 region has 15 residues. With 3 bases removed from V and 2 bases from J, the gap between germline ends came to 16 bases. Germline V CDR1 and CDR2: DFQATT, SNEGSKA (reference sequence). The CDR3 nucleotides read TGCAGTGCTAGCCCCCTAGGCCTCCATCAAGAGACCCAGTACTTC. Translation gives CSASPLGLHQETQYF.

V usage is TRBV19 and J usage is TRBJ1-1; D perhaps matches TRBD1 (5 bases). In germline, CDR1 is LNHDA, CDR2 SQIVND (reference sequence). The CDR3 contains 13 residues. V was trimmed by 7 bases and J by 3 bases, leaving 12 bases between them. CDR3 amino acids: CASTRDLYTEAFF. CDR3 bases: TGTGCCAGTACCAGGGACCTGTACACTGAAGCTTTCTTT.

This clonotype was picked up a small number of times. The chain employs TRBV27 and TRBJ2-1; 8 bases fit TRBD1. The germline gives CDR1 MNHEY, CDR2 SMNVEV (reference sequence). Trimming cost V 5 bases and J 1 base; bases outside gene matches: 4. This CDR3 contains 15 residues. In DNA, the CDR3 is TGTGCCAGCAGTCCGGACAGGGTTTCCTACAATGAGCAGTTCTTC. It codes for CASSPDRVSYNEQFF.

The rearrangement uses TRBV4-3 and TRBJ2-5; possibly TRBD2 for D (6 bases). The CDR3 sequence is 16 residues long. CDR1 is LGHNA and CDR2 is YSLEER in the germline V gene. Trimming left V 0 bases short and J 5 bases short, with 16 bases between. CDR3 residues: CASSQDLGLAMETQYF. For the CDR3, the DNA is TGCGCCAGCAGCCAAGATCTTGGGCTAGCGATGGAGACCCAGTACTTC.

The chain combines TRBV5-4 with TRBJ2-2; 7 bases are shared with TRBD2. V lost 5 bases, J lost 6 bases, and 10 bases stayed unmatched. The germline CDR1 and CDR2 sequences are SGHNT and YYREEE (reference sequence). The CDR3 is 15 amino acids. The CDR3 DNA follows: TGTGCCAGCAGATTTAGGGGAGGGCCCCCCGGGGAGCTGTTTTTT. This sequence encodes CASRFRGGPPGELFF.

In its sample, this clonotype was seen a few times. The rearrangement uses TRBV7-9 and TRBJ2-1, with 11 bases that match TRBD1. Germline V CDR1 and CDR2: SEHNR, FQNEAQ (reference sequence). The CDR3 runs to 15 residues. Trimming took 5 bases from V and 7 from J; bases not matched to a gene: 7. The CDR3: CASSAWTGGKNEQFF. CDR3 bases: TGTGCCAGCAGCGCATGGACAGGGGGCAAAAATGAGCAGTTCTTC.

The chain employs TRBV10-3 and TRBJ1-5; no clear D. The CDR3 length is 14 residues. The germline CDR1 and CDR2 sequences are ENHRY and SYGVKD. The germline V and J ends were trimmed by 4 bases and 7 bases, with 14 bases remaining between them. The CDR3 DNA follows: TGTGCCATCAGTGCGGTCCCTATGGGGCAGCCCCAGCATTTT. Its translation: CAISAVPMGQPQHF.

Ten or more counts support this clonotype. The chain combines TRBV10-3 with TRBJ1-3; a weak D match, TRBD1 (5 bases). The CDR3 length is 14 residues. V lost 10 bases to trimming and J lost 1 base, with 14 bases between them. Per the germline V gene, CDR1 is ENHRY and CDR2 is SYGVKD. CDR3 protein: CATLGTPSGNTIYF. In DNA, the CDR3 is TGTGCCACCCTCGGGACCCCGTCTGGAAACACCATATATTTT.

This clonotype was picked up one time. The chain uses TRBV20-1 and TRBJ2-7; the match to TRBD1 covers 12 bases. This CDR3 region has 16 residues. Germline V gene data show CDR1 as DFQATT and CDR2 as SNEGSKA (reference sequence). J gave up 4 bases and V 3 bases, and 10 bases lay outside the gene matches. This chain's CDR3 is CSASRNGDRGQYEQYF. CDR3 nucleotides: TGCAGTGCTAGTCGGAACGGGGACAGGGGGCAATACGAGCAGTACTTC.

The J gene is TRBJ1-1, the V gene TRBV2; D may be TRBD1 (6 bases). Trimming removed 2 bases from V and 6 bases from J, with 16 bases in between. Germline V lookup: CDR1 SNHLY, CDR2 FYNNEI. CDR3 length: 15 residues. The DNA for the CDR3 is TGTGCCAGCAGTGAACGGTGGGGGCGCTTGGCTGAAGCTTTCTTT. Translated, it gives CASSERWGRLAEAFF.

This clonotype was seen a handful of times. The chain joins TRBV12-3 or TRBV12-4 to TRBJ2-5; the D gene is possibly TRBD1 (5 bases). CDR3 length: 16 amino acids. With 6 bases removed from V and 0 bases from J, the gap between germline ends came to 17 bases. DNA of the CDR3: TGTGCCAGCAGCCCCCTCCTCGACAGTAACCAAGAGACCCAGTACTTC. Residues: CASSPLLDSNQETQYF.

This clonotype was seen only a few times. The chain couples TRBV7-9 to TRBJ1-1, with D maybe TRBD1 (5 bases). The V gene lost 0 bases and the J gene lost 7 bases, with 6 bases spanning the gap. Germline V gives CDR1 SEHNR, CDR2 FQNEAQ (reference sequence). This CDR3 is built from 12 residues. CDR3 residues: CASSLATDEAFF. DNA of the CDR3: TGTGCCAGCAGCTTAGCGACAGATGAAGCTTTCTTT.